These 5 T cell receptor beta chains share one sample of origin, sequenced in a study of shared T cell receptors in the human thymus. Data came from immunoSEQ multiplex PCR; TCRdb stores just in-frame clones and leaves some out. The data show almost 550,000 clones, with about 80% seen just once and around 0.013% held by the top ten. The sample was also reused in another study, on human thymus T cells.

The sample consisted of thymocytes. These receptors were taken from a boy in the first two years of life with a congenital heart defect.

J is TRBJ1-4 and V is TRBV19, with TRBD1 matching 12 bases. Trimming took 5 bases from V and 0 from J; bases not matched to a gene: 13. Germline loops: CDR1 LNHDA, CDR2 SQIVND (reference sequence). The CDR3 sequence is 20 residues long. CDR3 nucleotide sequence: TGTGCCAGTAGTTCAACCCGGGACAGGGGGCGAGTTGCAACTAATGAAAAACTGTTTTTT. This encodes CASSSTRDRGRVATNEKLFF.

The CDR3 spells CASSELAGGPEEQYF. In DNA, the CDR3 is TGTGCCAGCAGCGAGCTAGCGGGAGGACCGGAAGAGCAGTACTTC. V and J are TRBV9 and TRBJ2-7; 11 bases match TRBD2. Germline V CDR1 and CDR2: SGDLS, YYNGEE. V shed 3 bases, J shed 7 bases, and the junction held 9 bases outside the gene matches. The CDR3 sequence is 15 residues long. The full variable domain, its missing parts supplied by reference TRBV9 and TRBJ2-7, is DSGVTQTPKHLITATGQRVTLRCSPRSGDLSVYWYQQSLDQGLQFLIQYYNGEERAKGNILERFSAQQFPDLHSELNLSSLELGDSALYFCASSELAGGPEEQYFGPGTRLTVT.

This clone turned up a few times. The chain recombines TRBV10-1 with TRBJ2-7, with D perhaps matching TRBD2 (5 bases). The CDR3 loop spans 16 amino acids. Germline values: CDR1 WNHNN, CDR2 SYGVQD (reference sequence). V was pared by 5 bases and J by 6 bases, with 23 bases between. CDR3 protein: CASSPRTDFRPSEQYF. CDR3 bases: TGCGCCAGCAGTCCGCGGACGGACTTCCGTCCCAGCGAGCAGTACTTC.

The CDR3 bases are TGTGCCAGCAGCCCCAAGCCCCTCCTCTCTAGCGGGGAGTGGGAGCAGTTCTTC. Translation gives CASSPKPLLSSGEWEQFF. V is TRBV7-7 and J is TRBJ2-1; 9 bases align to TRBD2. Per the germline V gene, CDR1 is SSHAT and CDR2 is FNYEAQ (reference sequence). V trimming: 5 bases; J trimming: 10 bases; junction bases outside the gene matches: 21. There are 18 residues in the CDR3.

This chain joins TRBV10-3 and TRBJ2-1, with 10 bases aligning to TRBD2. This CDR3 contains 14 residues. After removal of 4 bases from V and 6 bases from J, the junction contained 3 bases not matched to a gene. Germline V gene lookup returns CDR1 ENHRY and CDR2 SYGVKD. CDR3 bases: TGTGCCATCAGTGGGGCTAGCGGGGGCAATGAGCAGTTCTTC. Translation: CAISGASGGNEQFF.